This TCR beta chain derives from a study of blood T cell repertoires in COVID-19. Study details: Acute and convalescent COVID-19 samples came from the United States, Italy and Spain. The cDNA or gDNA used as material had been derived from T cells, B-cell-depleted T cells, or PBMCs.

Methods used by the authors: Amplifying reference gene primers gave estimates of nucleated cell counts. TCRdb keeps only in-frame clones here, not all; method: immunoSEQ multiplex PCR. V, J and clone size are those of that table, while D and trimming were read from the DNA. This sample has fewer than 200,000 clones, with roughly 87% found just once. The V segment lost 1 base and the J segment 0 bases; nucleotides outside the gene matches: 4. Germline V CDR1 and CDR2: PRHDT, FYEKMQ (reference sequence). The CDR3 extends over 17 amino acids. This TCR derives from a woman between 50 and 59 years old with acute or convalescent COVID-19. The chain couples TRBV13 to TRBJ2-5; 11 nucleotides line up with TRBD2. Sequenced sample: peripheral blood. As DNA, the CDR3 is TGTGCCAGCAGCTTAGAAGGGACTAGCGGCTACCAAGAGACCCAGTACTTC. It encodes CASSLEGTSGYQETQYF.